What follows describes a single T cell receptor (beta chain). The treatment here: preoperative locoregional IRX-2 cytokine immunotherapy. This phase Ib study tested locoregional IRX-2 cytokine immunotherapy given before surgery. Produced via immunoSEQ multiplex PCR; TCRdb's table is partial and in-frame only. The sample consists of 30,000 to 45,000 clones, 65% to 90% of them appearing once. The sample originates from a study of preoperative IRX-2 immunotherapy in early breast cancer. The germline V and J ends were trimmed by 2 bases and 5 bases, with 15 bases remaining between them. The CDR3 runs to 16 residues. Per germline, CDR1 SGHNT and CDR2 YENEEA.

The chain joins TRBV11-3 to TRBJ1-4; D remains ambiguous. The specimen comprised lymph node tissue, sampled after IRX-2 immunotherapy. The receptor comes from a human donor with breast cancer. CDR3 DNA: TGTGCCAGCAGCTTAAGGGAGGGTGCCGCGAATGAAAAACTGTTTTTT. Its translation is CASSLREGAANEKLFF.